The clone carrying this T cell receptor beta chain was seen only once. As yet, its antigen is unknown. An end of the junction differs from the germline gene, which may be a read error. This record belongs to a study of shared clonotypes between healthy human individuals. Whole-study findings and limits: Clonotypes not shared had lower generation probabilities than those common to all four donors. Naive CD4 clonotype sharing across four donors was around 5%. Despite large depth, rarefaction showed incomplete sorted-subset sequencing.

This CDR3 comprises 14 residues. The germline CDR1 and CDR2 sequences are LNHDA and SQIVND (reference sequence). Sequencing used immunoSEQ multiplex PCR; TCRdb keeps in-frame clones, though not all of them. The table has approximately 180,000 clones, about 93% seen once. This receptor was taken from a woman aged 30 to 39 in good health. Sequencing used naive CD4+ T cells sorted from blood. As to subset: CD45RA+ positively selected. The V gene is TRBV19, the J gene TRBJ2-5; 10 bases are a match to TRBD2. With the DNA end fitting TRBJ2-7 better, the J assignment may be wrong. CDR3 coding DNA: TGTGCCAGCAGTAGGGCTAGCGGGAGCTACGAGCAGTACTTC. This codes for CASSRASGSYEQYF.